This T cell receptor beta chain stems from a study of tumor-infiltrating lymphocytes in primary liver carcinoma. This clonotype occurred a few times. A junction end diverges from the germline sequence, so it may reflect a read error. TCR beta cDNA was reverse-transcribed from roughly 520 ng of total RNA. The reaction used a constant-region primer and ProtoScript II reverse transcriptase. Slightly modified ARM-PCR served as the procedure for the TCR beta libraries. These libraries came from three rounds of nested multiplex PCR. It was with TRBV1-TRBV30 forward primers and a C-beta reverse primer that the first two PCR rounds were run, at roughly 10 cycles each. TCRdb reprocessed the multiplex PCR reads with MiXCR, giving one entry per CDR3 protein. The table has some 200,000 distinct CDR3 sequences, about two thirds seen once. The germline V gene encodes CDR1 SGHRS and CDR2 YFSETQ. The CDR3 has 13 residues.

Unsorted whole blood served as the source of blood RNA, and germline DNA was extracted as well. Sequencing was performed on peripheral blood. The clonotype comes from a woman in her sixties with primary liver carcinoma and hepatitis B virus infection. The chain employs TRBV5-1 and TRBJ1-5, with D hard to call. CDR3 bases: TGTGCCAGCAGCCCTACAAGCAATCAGCCCCAGCATTTT. Its translation: CASSPTSNQPQHF.